This TCR beta chain derives from a study of tumor and adjacent non-tumor tissue in lung cancer. The overall study: Each sample yielded 4 million to 4.5 million productive TCRbeta reads on average.

This sample's RNA came from whole unsorted tissue. The normal lung tissue was taken more than 3 cm from the tumor edge. Three rounds of nested PCR, following a modified ARM-PCR protocol, produced the TCRbeta library. TCRdb recomputed calls from the multiplex PCR reads with MiXCR, one row per CDR3 protein. The table shows about 98,000 distinct CDR3 sequences, with about 80% occurring only once. Whole-study findings and limits: Patients with more diverse tumor TCRs had worse survival. Normal lung showed higher cumulative top 100 clone frequency than tumor.

The CDR3 is made up of 13 amino acids. The germline gives CDR1 SGHRS, CDR2 YFSETQ. V was trimmed by 2 bases and J by 5 bases, leaving 10 bases between them. A remark on this clonotype: Its matching antigen is unknown.

The sequenced sample was distant non-tumor lung tissue. The rearrangement uses TRBV5-1 and TRBJ2-5; perhaps TRBD2 as D (6 bases). The TCR was taken from a man aged 55 to 69 with small cell lung cancer. The DNA for the CDR3 is TGCGCCAGCAGCTTCGAAGGGAGGGAGACCCAGTACTTC. It translates to CASSFEGRETQYF. Full variable domain (remainder filled in from reference TRBV5-1 and TRBJ2-5): KAGVTQTPRYLIKTRGQQVTLSCSPISGHRSVSWYQQTPGQGLQFLFEYFSETQRNKGNFPGRFSGRQFSNSRSEMNVSTLELGDSALYLCASSFEGRETQYFGPGTRLLVL.